This entry lists 26 T cell receptor beta chains sequenced from one sample in a study of type 1 regulatory T cells. MiXCR, applied by TCRdb to the reads, yields one record per CDR3 protein. The table shows 6,000 to 6,500 distinct CDR3 sequences, with 33% occurring only once. For these TCRs, the target antigens are not known. Study-wide findings and caveats: Compared with non-Tr1 cells, Tr1 cells showed a narrower TCR repertoire.

Specimen: cultured type 1 regulatory T (Tr1) cells, either the whole culture or a sorted fraction (not recorded which). The receptors stem from a human donor in good health.

The chain uses TRBV15 and TRBJ2-1; TRBD1 might be the D (5 bases). CDR3 length: 16 amino acids. The germline CDR1 and CDR2 sequences are LNHNV and YYDKDF (reference sequence). V lost 1 base to trimming and J lost 3 bases, with 13 bases between them. CDR3 residues: CATSRAAQGVYNEQFF. DNA for the CDR3: TGTGCCACCAGCAGAGCCGCCCAGGGTGTCTACAATGAGCAGTTCTTC.

Relative to its sample, this clonotype is medium-sized. The CDR3 reads CREQEGPQRSDTQYF. The CDR3 coding sequence is TGCAGAGAGCAAGAGGGTCCTCAAAGATCAGATACGCAGTATTTT. V is TRBV20-1 and J is TRBJ2-3, with a tentative D call TRBD2 (5 bases). The CDR3 extends over 15 amino acids. Germline CDR1 is DFQATT and CDR2 is SNEGSKA (reference sequence).

This clonotype appeared a single time. This could be a read error, since a much larger clone is one nucleotide away. The chain has TRBV28 and TRBJ1-1, with D possibly TRBD1 on 5 matching bases. V was pared by 2 bases and J by 6 bases, with 16 bases between. Germline V gene data show CDR1 as MDHEN and CDR2 as SYDVKM. This CDR3 comprises 15 residues. CDR3 sequence (DNA): TGTGCCAGCAGTTTAGATTTTGTCAGGGACGCTGAAGCTTTCTTT. Encoded protein: CASSLDFVRDAEAFF.

This clonotype has just a few counts. The V and J genes are TRBV4-2 and TRBJ1-4; D unclear. V gave up 3 bases and J gave up 9 bases, with 8 bases separating them. The V gene's germline CDR1 is LGHNA and CDR2 YNFKEQ. This CDR3 contains 12 residues. CDR3 DNA sequence: TGTGCCAGCAGCCACCCCGGGAAAAAACTGTTTTTT. Protein: CASSHPGKKLFF.

This clonotype appeared once. This chain connects TRBV5-5 to TRBJ2-2, with D perhaps being TRBD1 or TRBD2 (5 bases each). The CDR3 sequence is 14 residues long. Germline CDR1 reads SGHKS; CDR2 reads YYEKEE (reference sequence). V was clipped by 4 bases and J by 7 bases, with 14 bases between them. CDR3 bases: TGTGCCAGCAGCCCGGGACCGCCGGGCGGGGAGCTGTTTTTT. Protein sequence: CASSPGPPGGELFF.

This clonotype came up a few times. The CDR3 bases are TGTGCCAGCAACCTGCCTGGGCAAGAGACCCAGTACTTC. This sequence encodes CASNLPGQETQYF. The genes are TRBV5-5 and TRBJ2-5, with D unclear. CDR3 length equals 13 residues. The germline CDR1 and CDR2 sequences are SGHKS and YYEKEE (reference sequence). With 6 bases removed from V and 2 bases from J, the gap between germline ends came to 11 bases.

The chain joins TRBV11-2 to TRBJ2-1, with 8 bases that match TRBD2. The CDR3 has 14 amino acids. Germline CDR1 SGHAT, CDR2 FQNNGV. V shed 5 bases, J shed 8 bases, and the junction held 8 bases outside the gene matches. Here the CDR3 DNA reads TGTGCCAGCAGCCCTGGACTAGCTATGTATGAGCAGTTCTTC. Translation: CASSPGLAMYEQFF.

The V and J genes are TRBV20-1 and TRBJ1-6; no definite D call. V lost 6 bases and J 9 bases, leaving 21 bases between the germline ends. The CDR3 contains 15 residues. Germline loops: CDR1 DFQATT, CDR2 SNEGSKA (reference sequence). CDR3 amino acids: CSAPEGPTTSSPLHF. CDR3 coding DNA: TGCAGTGCCCCCGAGGGCCCTACCACGAGTTCACCCCTCCACTTT.

This clonotype has only a few counts. V is TRBV20-1 and J is TRBJ2-3, with 7 bases identical to TRBD2. Germline-derived CDR1 and CDR2 are DFQATT and SNEGSKA (reference sequence). The CDR3 covers 15 residues. V gave up 6 bases and J gave up 2 bases; unmatched junction bases: 11. CDR3 sequence: CSAYLAEVATDTQYF. The CDR3, as DNA: TGCAGTGCGTATCTAGCGGAAGTAGCCACAGATACGCAGTATTTT.

This clonotype rates as medium-sized. The rearrangement links TRBV5-1 to TRBJ2-3; D not resolved. Looked up from germline, CDR1 is SGHRS and CDR2 is YFSETQ. The CDR3 length is 12 residues. Trimming shortened V by 3 bases and J by 2 bases, and 4 bases separated the two germline ends. CDR3 nucleotide sequence: TGCGCCAGCAGCTGGCTCACAGATACGCAGTATTTT. Its protein product is CASSWLTDTQYF.

This clonotype occurred many times. V is TRBV10-2 and J is TRBJ1-6, with D hard to call. Trimming cost V 8 bases and J 2 bases, with 10 bases left between them. The CDR3 sequence is 14 residues long. Germline-derived CDR1 and CDR2 are WSHSY and SAAADI. CDR3 DNA sequence: TGCGCCAGCTTAGGAGACACCTATAATTCACCCCTCCACTTT. Translated, it gives CASLGDTYNSPLHF.

This clonotype showed up just once. The CDR3, as DNA: TGTGCCAGCAGCGCCAAGGATGAGCAGTTCTTC. This gives the protein CASSAKDEQFF. This sequence joins TRBV9 and TRBJ2-1; no firm D call. Trimming pared 3 bases from V and 8 bases from J, leaving 6 bases between. The CDR3 length is 11 residues. Germline CDR1 SGDLS, CDR2 YYNGEE.

CDR3 residues: CASGAGVAYEQYF. CDR3 nucleotides: TGTGCCAGCGGGGCAGGGGTGGCCTACGAGCAGTACTTC. The J gene is TRBJ2-7, the V gene TRBV6-1; possible D gene TRBD1, 6 bases. CDR1 MNHNS and CDR2 SASEGT come from the germline V gene. This CDR3 is 13 amino acids long. Trimming pared 8 bases from V and 2 bases from J, leaving 13 bases between.

At least ten counts were recorded for this clonotype. This sequence joins TRBV18 and TRBJ1-1; D uncertain. Germline-derived CDR1 and CDR2 are KGHSH and LQKENI. The CDR3 extends over 13 amino acids. Trimming took off 5 bases at V and 11 bases at J, with 18 bases between the two ends. The CDR3 spells CASSAAQAREAFF. CDR3 nucleotides: TGTGCCAGCTCAGCTGCCCAGGCGCGTGAGGCTTTCTTT. Full variable domain (remainder filled in from reference TRBV18 and TRBJ1-1): NAGVMQNPRHLVRRRGQEARLRCSPMKGHSHVYWYRQLPEEGLKFMVYLQKENIIDESGMPKERFSAEFPKEGPSILRIQQVVRGDSAAYFCASSAAQAREAFFGQGTRLTVV.

This clonotype has at least ten counts. The chain links TRBV6-5 to TRBJ2-7, with 9 bases matching TRBD2. This CDR3 is 15 amino acids long. Germline V gene sequence: CDR1 MNHEY, CDR2 SVGAGI. V gave up 2 bases and J gave up 3 bases; unmatched junction bases: 5. The CDR3 DNA reads as TGTGCCAGCAGTTACGAGACTAGCGGTTTCTACGAGCAGTACTTC. Translating gives CASSYETSGFYEQYF.

The chain has TRBV12-3 or TRBV12-4 and TRBJ2-3; 10 nucleotides align to TRBD1. Losses at the gene ends were 7 bases for V and 5 bases for J; bases not matched to a gene: 6. This CDR3 has 14 residues. The DNA for the CDR3 is TGTGCCAGCAACGCGGGACAGGGGATAGATACGCAGTATTTT. As protein: CASNAGQGIDTQYF.

This chain uses TRBV6-5 with TRBJ2-5; possibly TRBD1 for D (6 bases). CDR1 and CDR2 (germline): MNHEY, SVGAGI. Between the trimmed V and J ends, which lost 5 bases and 5 bases, there was a span of 21 bases. The CDR3 covers 16 residues. The CDR3 loop is CASSSPSQGFGETQYF. In DNA form, the CDR3 reads TGTGCCAGCAGTAGTCCCTCACAGGGCTTCGGGGAGACCCAGTACTTC.

This clonotype ranks as medium-sized. The chain has TRBV20-1 and TRBJ1-6; D gene ambiguous. Trimming stripped 5 bases from V and 10 bases from J, with 12 bases between. Germline V lookup: CDR1 DFQATT, CDR2 SNEGSKA (reference sequence). The CDR3 loop spans 12 amino acids. CDR3 nucleotide sequence: TGCAGTGCTCCCGACCGGGAGTCACCCCTCCACTTT. Its protein product is CSAPDRESPLHF.

This clonotype showed up just a few times. J is TRBJ1-6 and V is TRBV3-1; maybe TRBD1 (5 bases). Germline V gene data show CDR1 as LGHDT and CDR2 as YNNKEL (reference sequence). CDR3 length: 15 amino acids. V was trimmed by 0 bases and J by 7 bases, leaving 10 bases between them. This CDR3 is CASSQDTGPNSPLHF. As DNA, the CDR3 is TGTGCCAGCAGCCAAGACACAGGACCAAATTCACCCCTCCACTTT.

This clonotype was seen more than once but under ten times. This chain connects TRBV12-3 or TRBV12-4 to TRBJ2-2; D not resolved. The germline V and J ends were trimmed by 6 bases and 4 bases, with 15 bases remaining between them. The CDR3 is 15 amino acids. In DNA, the CDR3 is TGTGCCAGCAGAGTGGCGGATATACTCACCGGGGAGCTGTTTTTT. It translates to CASRVADILTGELFF.

V gene TRBV10-2 combines with J gene TRBJ2-7; no reliable D call. The CDR3 extends over 15 amino acids. The V end lost 6 bases, the J end lost 0 bases, and 15 bases lay between the germline ends. Germline V gives CDR1 WSHSY, CDR2 SAAADI. The CDR3 sequence: CASRPGAASSYEQYF. The CDR3 nucleotides are TGCGCCAGCAGACCCGGAGCAGCGAGCTCCTACGAGCAGTACTTC.

Concerning this clonotype: Since a much larger clone is just one base distant, this may be a read error. The chain has TRBV20-1 and TRBJ2-3, with D possibly being TRBD2 (6 bases). The CDR3 is 16 residues long. Germline V CDR1 and CDR2: DFQATT, SNEGSKA (reference sequence). The CDR3 DNA reads TGCAGTGCTAGTTTAATTCATGGCGGGACCACAGATACGCAGTGTTTT. Amino acids: CSASLIHGGTTDTQCF.

The table lists this clonotype with a count of one. It may be a read error: a sequence one base away is much more abundant. V usage is TRBV7-2 and J usage is TRBJ2-1; 7 bases are shared with TRBD2. Germline values: CDR1 SGHTA, CDR2 FQGNSA. The V segment lost 1 base and the J segment 6 bases; nucleotides outside the gene matches: 6. The length of the CDR3 is 15 residues. CDR3 in amino acids: CASSLVAGEPNEQFF. CDR3 bases: TGTGCCAGCAGCTTAGTGGCGGGAGAGCCCAATGAGCAGTTCTTC.

This clonotype has just a few counts. The V call is TRBV27, the J call TRBJ1-1, with D possibly TRBD1 on 5 matching bases. Trimming stripped 8 bases from V and 0 bases from J, with 16 bases between. Germline V gene sequence: CDR1 MNHEY, CDR2 SMNVEV (reference sequence). The CDR3 loop spans 15 amino acids. CDR3 in amino acids: CASRPGGFVNTEAFF. CDR3 bases: TGTGCCAGCCGACCGGGGGGTTTCGTGAACACTGAAGCTTTCTTT.

The chain couples TRBV11-2 to TRBJ2-2; D is undetermined. This CDR3 spans 17 amino acids. The V end lost 0 bases, the J end lost 0 bases, and 11 bases lay between the germline ends. The germline V gene has CDR1 SGHAT and CDR2 FQNNGV. The CDR3 reads CASSLDVRPPNTGELFF. The CDR3 DNA reads TGTGCCAGCAGCTTAGATGTCCGTCCTCCGAACACCGGGGAGCTGTTTTTT.

The chain is built from TRBV4-2 and TRBJ1-2, with D tentatively TRBD1 (5 bases). The V and J ends lost 1 base and 7 bases respectively, with 19 bases between them. Germline CDR1 is LGHNA and CDR2 is YNFKEQ. The CDR3 length is 16 residues. The CDR3 here is CASSQAQGLSLGGYTF. CDR3 in DNA: TGTGCCAGCAGCCAAGCTCAGGGACTCAGTCTCGGTGGCTACACCTTC.